Below, 27 T cell receptor beta chains from the same sample are listed, as sequenced in a study of brain T cells in children with intractable seizures. TCRdb's table, derived via immunoSEQ multiplex PCR, lists solely in-frame clones and lacks some. This table has 95,000 to 120,000 clones, 94% appearing once. The material sequenced was peripheral blood, taken at surgery. The source is a boy less than two years old with hemimegalencephaly and intractable seizures.

This rearrangement joins TRBV24-1 to TRBJ2-5, with D hard to call. Germline CDR1 is KGHDR and CDR2 is SFDVKD. Trimming took 3 bases from V and 5 from J, leaving 3 bases between them. The CDR3 runs to 11 residues. The CDR3 region is CATSDEETQYF. CDR3 DNA: TGTGCCACCAGTGATGAGGAGACCCAGTACTTC.

The rearrangement uses TRBV28 and TRBJ2-1; 11 positions agree with TRBD1. Germline CDR1 is MDHEN and CDR2 is SYDVKM. The ends lost 2 bases at V and 4 bases at J; junction bases unmatched: 4. This CDR3 contains 16 residues. Here the CDR3 reads CASSLGGTGGYNEQFF. As DNA, the CDR3 is TGTGCCAGCAGTTTAGGTGGGACAGGGGGTTACAATGAGCAGTTCTTC. The full variable domain, rest sourced from reference TRBV28 and TRBJ2-1, is DVKVTQSSRYLVKRTGEKVFLECVQDMDHENMFWYRQDPGLGLRLIYFSYDVKMKEKGDIPEGYSVSREKKERFSLILESASTNQTSMYLCASSLGGTGGYNEQFFGPGTRLTVL.

The chain has TRBV24-1 and TRBJ1-2; D uncertain. This CDR3 spans 14 amino acids. Germline V lookup: CDR1 KGHDR, CDR2 SFDVKD. V was cut by 1 base and J by 1 base, with 6 bases left in between. CDR3 sequence (DNA): TGTGCCACCAGTGATTTTCAGATTAACTATGGCTACACCTTC. Protein sequence: CATSDFQINYGYTF.

The chain combines TRBV11-2 with TRBJ2-1; TRBD2 aligns across 11 bases. This CDR3 contains 14 residues. The V gene's germline CDR1 is SGHAT and CDR2 FQNNGV. The V and J ends lost 6 bases and 6 bases, in that order; junction bases with no gene match: 4. DNA of the CDR3: TGTGCCAGCAGGGTAGCGGGAGGGCCCAATGAGCAGTTCTTC. Its protein is CASRVAGGPNEQFF.

The chain couples TRBV5-5 to TRBJ1-2; D ambiguous. The CDR3 extends over 17 amino acids. Germline lookup yields CDR1 SGHKS and CDR2 YYEKEE (reference sequence). Trimming left V 0 bases short and J 1 base short, with 16 bases between. This CDR3 is CASSLEAGPFFNYGYTF. CDR3 sequence (DNA): TGTGCCAGCAGCTTGGAGGCAGGCCCATTTTTTAACTATGGCTACACCTTC.

The chain has TRBV29-1 and TRBJ1-1; D ambiguous. CDR1 SQVTM and CDR2 ANQGSEA come from the germline V gene. The V end lost 5 bases, the J end lost 0 bases, and 16 bases lay between the germline ends. This CDR3 spans 15 amino acids. DNA of the CDR3: TGCAGCGTTTGGGATGTGGGCATTTTGAACACTGAAGCTTTCTTT. Encoded protein: CSVWDVGILNTEAFF. The full variable domain, its missing parts supplied by reference TRBV29-1 and TRBJ1-1, is SAVISQKPSRDICQRGTSLTIQCQVDSQVTMMFWYRQQPGQSLTLIATANQGSEATYESGFVIDKFPISRPNLTFSTLTVSNMSPEDSSIYLCSVWDVGILNTEAFFGQGTRLTVV.

This chain links TRBV7-9 with TRBJ1-2, with D unresolved. This CDR3 region has 12 residues. Germline V gives CDR1 SEHNR, CDR2 FQNEAQ (reference sequence). Trimming took 1 base from V and 6 from J, leaving 6 bases between them. The CDR3 bases are TGTGCCAGCAGCTTAGAAGTCCATGGCTACACCTTC. Translating gives CASSLEVHGYTF.

The gene calls are TRBV5-4 and TRBJ2-5; 7 nucleotides align to TRBD2. After removal of 2 bases from V and 9 bases from J, the junction contained 16 bases not matched to a gene. Germline CDR1 is SGHNT and CDR2 is YYREEE (reference sequence). This CDR3 spans 16 amino acids. CDR3 amino acids: CASSFYTASGSRAQYF. For the CDR3, the DNA is TGTGCCAGCAGCTTCTATACGGCTAGCGGCTCACGGGCCCAGTACTTC. Drawing the rest from reference TRBV5-4 and TRBJ2-5, the complete variable domain is ETGVTQSPTHLIKTRGQQVTLRCSSQSGHNTVSWYQQALGQGPQFIFQYYREEENGRGNFPPRFSGLQFPNYSSELNVNALELDDSALYLCASSFYTASGSRAQYFGPGTRLLVL.

V gene TRBV24-1 combines with J gene TRBJ2-3; D might be TRBD1 (6 bases). The CDR3 is 14 amino acids. Germline CDR1 KGHDR, CDR2 SFDVKD. V lost 10 bases to trimming and J lost 4 bases, with 17 bases between them. CDR3 DNA: TGTGCCACTTCAGGGGCTGGGCGCCCAGATACGCAGTATTTT. Encoded protein: CATSGAGRPDTQYF.

The V call is TRBV9, the J call TRBJ1-3; tentatively, D is TRBD1 (5 bases). The CDR3 length is 14 residues. V dropped 3 bases and J dropped 0 bases, with 7 bases sitting between them. Germline V gene sequence: CDR1 SGDLS, CDR2 YYNGEE. This chain's CDR3 is CASSGTNSGNTIYF. DNA of the CDR3: TGTGCCAGCAGCGGGACAAACTCTGGAAACACCATATATTTT. Filled out from reference TRBV9 and TRBJ1-3, the complete variable domain reads DSGVTQTPKHLITATGQRVTLRCSPRSGDLSVYWYQQSLDQGLQFLIQYYNGEERAKGNILERFSAQQFPDLHSELNLSSLELGDSALYFCASSGTNSGNTIYFGEGSWLTVV.

In this sample, this clone turned up once. V gene TRBV27 combines with J gene TRBJ1-2; 10 bases line up with TRBD1. V gave up 6 bases and J gave up 7 bases; unmatched junction bases: 11. The germline V gene encodes CDR1 MNHEY and CDR2 SMNVEV (reference sequence). The CDR3 extends over 15 amino acids. The CDR3 loop reads CASSPIDRGHSGYTF. CDR3 in DNA: TGTGCCAGCAGCCCGATCGACAGGGGGCACTCTGGCTACACCTTC.

The chain employs TRBV10-3 and TRBJ2-7; 10 bases fit TRBD2. This CDR3 region has 16 residues. V dropped 1 base and J dropped 7; count of bases not matched to a gene: 10. The V gene's germline CDR1 is ENHRY and CDR2 SYGVKD. The chain's CDR3 is CAISEYSGRAPKEQYF. In nucleotides, the CDR3 is TGTGCCATCAGTGAGTACAGCGGGAGGGCCCCTAAGGAGCAGTACTTC.

The chain recombines TRBV28 with TRBJ1-2; the D gene is possibly TRBD1 (5 bases). The CDR3 is 18 residues long. Germline V gene data show CDR1 as MDHEN and CDR2 as SYDVKM. V was clipped by 4 bases and J by 3 bases, with 24 bases between them. In DNA, the CDR3 is TGTGCCAGCAGTTCGACAGCACCACCGCCGCAACTATACTATGGCTACACCTTC. It codes for CASSSTAPPPQLYYGYTF.

The rearrangement links TRBV12-2 to TRBJ2-5; the table's D gene call, TRBD1, was not cross checked with the DNA. TRBV12-2 is recorded as a pseudogene. This CDR3 is 17 amino acids long. CDR3 nucleotides: TGTGCAAGTCGCTTAGAGAAGGTGGCAGGGGCCCAAGAGACCCAGTACTTC. Protein: CASRLEKVAGAQETQYF.

V and J are TRBV5-1 and TRBJ1-4, with 8 bases fitting TRBD1. The ends lost 6 bases at V and 2 bases at J; junction bases unmatched: 9. The CDR3 has 16 residues. The germline gives CDR1 SGHRS, CDR2 YFSETQ. In DNA, the CDR3 is TGCGCCAGCAAAGAGACAGGGGCTGGCACTAATGAAAAACTGTTTTTT. Protein product: CASKETGAGTNEKLFF.

The J gene is TRBJ1-2, the V gene TRBV6-1; D not resolved. Trimming removed 2 bases from V and 4 bases from J, with 11 bases in between. CDR1 is MNHNS, CDR2 SASEGT, per germline. The CDR3 consists of 14 residues. This chain's CDR3 is CASSERGRGYGYTF. For the CDR3, the DNA is TGTGCCAGCAGTGAACGGGGTCGAGGCTATGGCTACACCTTC.

The chain combines TRBV9 with TRBJ1-1; D uncertain. The CDR3 is made up of 13 amino acids. The V gene's germline CDR1 is SGDLS and CDR2 YYNGEE. Trimming took 4 bases from V and 8 from J, leaving 15 bases between them. CDR3 coding DNA: TGTGCCAGCAGCCCCCCGGGAACCGTGGAAGCTTTCTTT. This translates into CASSPPGTVEAFF.

V gene TRBV11-3 combines with J gene TRBJ2-7, with D perhaps given as TRBD1 or TRBD2 (6 bases each). The germline V and J ends were trimmed by 5 bases and 7 bases, with 18 bases remaining between them. The CDR3 is made up of 14 amino acids. Germline V gene lookup returns CDR1 SGHNT and CDR2 YENEEA. The CDR3 sequence is CASSPTLRGREQYF. The CDR3 DNA reads TGTGCCAGCAGCCCTACCCTACGGGGGCGGGAGCAGTACTTC.

The V call is TRBV5-1, the J call TRBJ1-1, with a tentative D call TRBD1 (6 bases). This CDR3 region has 13 residues. Trimming shortened V by 3 bases and J by 1 base, and 7 bases separated the two germline ends. In germline, CDR1 is SGHRS, CDR2 YFSETQ. The CDR3 here is CASSSQGNTEAFF. The CDR3 DNA reads as TGCGCCAGCAGCTCACAGGGGAACACTGAAGCTTTCTTT.

V usage is TRBV9 and J usage is TRBJ2-4; the D is unclear. The V gene's germline CDR1 is SGDLS and CDR2 YYNGEE. V was cut by 0 bases and J by 7 bases, with 8 bases left in between. The CDR3 spans 13 residues. The DNA for the CDR3 is TGTGCCAGCAGCGTAGGGAGCGCTAACATTCAGTACTTC. It specifies CASSVGSANIQYF.

This clone was observed a single time. The chain carries TRBV20-1 and TRBJ2-5; D uncertain. V dropped 1 base and J dropped 5 bases, with 5 bases sitting between them. Germline lookup yields CDR1 DFQATT and CDR2 SNEGSKA (reference sequence). The CDR3 covers 11 residues. The CDR3 spells CSARVEETQYF. The CDR3 DNA reads TGCAGTGCTAGAGTAGAGGAGACCCAGTACTTC.

V gene TRBV28 combines with J gene TRBJ1-6; possible D gene TRBD1, 6 bases. The germline V gene encodes CDR1 MDHEN and CDR2 SYDVKM. The CDR3 is 15 amino acids. Trimming removed 5 bases from V and 0 bases from J, with 8 bases in between. CDR3 DNA sequence: TGTGCCAGCAGTCTGGACAGCTCCTATAATTCACCCCTCCACTTT. Translating it yields CASSLDSSYNSPLHF.

The CDR3 loop reads CASSRWREQYF. In DNA form, the CDR3 reads TGTGCCAGCAGCCGATGGCGCGAGCAGTACTTC. The chain has TRBV5-8 and TRBJ2-7; D remains unclear. The CDR3 spans 11 residues. Germline V gene data show CDR1 as SGHTS and CDR2 as YDEGEE. Trimming removed 4 bases at V and 6 bases at J, with 8 bases between.

The rearrangement joins TRBV29-1 to TRBJ2-7; D may correspond to TRBD1 or TRBD2 (5 bases each). Trimming removed 8 bases from V and 6 bases from J, with 17 bases in between. The germline CDR1 and CDR2 sequences are SQVTM and ANQGSEA. The CDR3 length is 12 residues. This chain's CDR3 is CSSEGVGPEQYF. The CDR3 nucleotides read TGCAGCTCTGAGGGCGTGGGGCCCGAGCAGTACTTC.

The rearrangement uses TRBV9 and TRBJ2-3; TRBD2 matches at 11 bases. Germline V gene sequence: CDR1 SGDLS, CDR2 YYNGEE. The V and J ends lost 3 bases and 3 bases, in that order; junction bases with no gene match: 12. The CDR3 runs to 18 residues. As DNA, the CDR3 is TGTGCCAGCAGCGCCCTACCAACTAGCGGGAGTGTGACAGATACGCAGTATTTT. Amino acid sequence: CASSALPTSGSVTDTQYF.

The chain employs TRBV27 and TRBJ2-7; possible D gene TRBD2, 6 bases. The germline CDR1 and CDR2 sequences are MNHEY and SMNVEV (reference sequence). CDR3 size: 13 residues. Trimming pared 6 bases from V and 4 bases from J, leaving 13 bases between. The CDR3 is CASRRDFQYEQYF. The CDR3 DNA reads as TGTGCCAGCAGGAGGGACTTTCAGTACGAGCAGTACTTC.

The chain links TRBV5-4 to TRBJ2-6; TRBD2 matches 8 bases. The CDR3 is made up of 16 amino acids. Looked up from germline, CDR1 is SGHNT and CDR2 is YYREEE (reference sequence). V shed 5 bases, J shed 4 bases, and the junction held 8 bases outside the gene matches. The CDR3 protein is CASSQTSVKGANVLTF. Here the CDR3 DNA reads TGTGCCAGCAGTCAGACTAGCGTCAAGGGGGCCAACGTCCTGACTTTC.